A single TCR beta chain is shown here with its context. Antigen unknown. Then a second PCR, running roughly 7 to 11 cycles, was carried out with a sample-barcoded 5' primer and a J-beta primer mix. Every single cDNA molecule received a tag from a template-switch adaptor with 12 random nucleotides. TCRdb passed the 5' RACE reads through MiXCR, listing each CDR3 protein once. The data show approximately 730,000 distinct CDR3 sequences, with about 53% seen just once and about two fifths held by the top ten. This entry is derived from a study of blood T cells in healthy people across ages. Study overall: Per two T cells, about one barcoded beta molecule was captured through template switching. Points from the study as a whole: TCR beta diversity, measured per million T cells, fell in a roughly linear way with age. Diversity of TCR beta correlated strongly with naive T cell percentage.

The V gene's germline CDR1 is SGHRS and CDR2 YFSETQ. J gave up 0 bases and V 4 bases, and 5 bases lay outside the gene matches. The CDR3 covers 15 residues. The chain links TRBV5-1 to TRBJ2-7, with TRBD2 identical over 9 bases. This clonotype was sampled from an elderly man in good health. The sequenced sample consisted of blood. CDR3 in DNA: TGCGCCAGCAGCGGCAGCGGGGGGAGCTCCTACGAGCAGTACTTC. It is translated as CASSGSGGSSYEQYF.